The present entry profiles one TCR beta chain with its context. This sample was taken from a study of blood T cells in healthy people across ages. The individuals who served as donors were healthy Caucasians living in Russia, aged about 6 to 100. Every sample had a minimum of 6.5 million PBMCs isolated. V lost 4 bases and J lost 4; bases outside the gene matches: 6. From germline, CDR1 is DFQATT and CDR2 SNEGSKA (reference sequence). The CDR3 sequence is 15 residues long. For the second PCR, which ran for roughly 7 to 11 cycles, a sample-barcoded 5' primer and a J-beta primer mix were used. Carrying 12 random nucleotides, a template-switch adaptor labeled each individual cDNA molecule. MiXCR was run by TCRdb on the 5' RACE reads, yielding one entry per CDR3 protein. The table has 800,000 or so distinct CDR3 sequences, about 25% seen once. Separately, the same data were catalogued under a study of T cells of mothers and their children. That work contributes: Sequencing got over 9 million TCR beta CDR3 reads from each mother and around 3 million from each child.

The TCR originated in a boy aged 10-17 years in good health. Sequencing was performed on blood. The chain links TRBV20-1 to TRBJ2-7, with TRBD2 matching over 14 bases. The CDR3 bases are TGCAGTGCTACATCCGGGACTAGCGGGAGTTACGAGCAGTACTTC. Its translation is CSATSGTSGSYEQYF.